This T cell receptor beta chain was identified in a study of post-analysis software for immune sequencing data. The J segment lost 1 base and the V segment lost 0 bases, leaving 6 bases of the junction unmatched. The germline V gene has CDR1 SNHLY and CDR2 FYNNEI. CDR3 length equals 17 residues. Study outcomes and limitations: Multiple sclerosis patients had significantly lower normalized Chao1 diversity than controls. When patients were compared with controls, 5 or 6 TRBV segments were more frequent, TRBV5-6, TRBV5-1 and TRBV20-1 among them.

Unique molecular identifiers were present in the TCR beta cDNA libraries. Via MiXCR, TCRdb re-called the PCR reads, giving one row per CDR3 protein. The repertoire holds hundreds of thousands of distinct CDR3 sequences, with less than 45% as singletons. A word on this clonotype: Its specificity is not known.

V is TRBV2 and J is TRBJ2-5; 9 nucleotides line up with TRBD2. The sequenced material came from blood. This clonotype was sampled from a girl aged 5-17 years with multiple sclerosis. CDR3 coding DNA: TGTGCCAGCAGTGAAGCGTATAGCGGGGGCTTCCAAGAGACCCAGTACTTC. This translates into CASSEAYSGGFQETQYF.